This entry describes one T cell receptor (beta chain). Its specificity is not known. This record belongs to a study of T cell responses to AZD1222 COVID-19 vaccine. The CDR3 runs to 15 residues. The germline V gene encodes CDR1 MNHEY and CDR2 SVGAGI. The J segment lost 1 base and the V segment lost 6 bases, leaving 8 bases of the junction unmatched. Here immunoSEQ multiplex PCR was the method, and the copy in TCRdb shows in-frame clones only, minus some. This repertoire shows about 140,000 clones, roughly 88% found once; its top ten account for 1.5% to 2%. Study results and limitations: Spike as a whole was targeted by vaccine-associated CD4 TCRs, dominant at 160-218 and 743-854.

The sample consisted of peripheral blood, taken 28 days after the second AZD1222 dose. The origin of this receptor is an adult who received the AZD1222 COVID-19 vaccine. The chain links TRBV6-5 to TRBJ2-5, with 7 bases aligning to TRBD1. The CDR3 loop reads CASRGGQVFQETQYF. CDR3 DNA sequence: TGTGCCAGCAGGGGCGGACAGGTCTTCCAAGAGACCCAGTACTTC.